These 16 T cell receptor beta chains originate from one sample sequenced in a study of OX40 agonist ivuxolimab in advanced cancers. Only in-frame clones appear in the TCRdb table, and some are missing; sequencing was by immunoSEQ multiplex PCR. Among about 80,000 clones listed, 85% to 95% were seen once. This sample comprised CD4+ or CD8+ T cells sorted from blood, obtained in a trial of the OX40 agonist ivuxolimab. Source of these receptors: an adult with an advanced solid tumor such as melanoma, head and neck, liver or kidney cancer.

The CDR3 DNA reads as TGCAGCGGTACTAGCGGGGGAAAGCGGGAGCAGTTCTTC. It codes for CSGTSGGKREQFF. The chain joins TRBV29-1 to TRBJ2-1; 11 positions match TRBD2. The CDR3 spans 13 residues. V was pared by 7 bases and J by 10 bases, with 9 bases of the junction left unmatched. Germline CDR1 and CDR2: SQVTM and ANQGSEA.

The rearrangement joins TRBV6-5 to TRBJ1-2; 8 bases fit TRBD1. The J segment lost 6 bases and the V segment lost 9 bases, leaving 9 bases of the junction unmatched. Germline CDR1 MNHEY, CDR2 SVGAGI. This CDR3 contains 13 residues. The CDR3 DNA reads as TGTGCCAGTACTCAGACAGGGGACCATGGCTACACCTTC. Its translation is CASTQTGDHGYTF.

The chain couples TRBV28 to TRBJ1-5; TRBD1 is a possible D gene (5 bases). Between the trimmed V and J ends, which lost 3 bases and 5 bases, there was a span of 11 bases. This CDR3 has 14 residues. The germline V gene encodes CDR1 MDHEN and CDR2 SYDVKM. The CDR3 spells CASSFWDRDQPQHF. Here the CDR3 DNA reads TGTGCCAGCAGTTTCTGGGACCGGGATCAGCCCCAGCATTTT.

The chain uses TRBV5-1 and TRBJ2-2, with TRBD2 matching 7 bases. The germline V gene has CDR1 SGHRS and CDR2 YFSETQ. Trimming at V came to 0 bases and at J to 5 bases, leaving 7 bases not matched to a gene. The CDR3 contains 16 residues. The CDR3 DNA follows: TGCGCCAGCAGCTTGGAGGCGGGAGTTGGAACCGGGGAGCTGTTTTTT. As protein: CASSLEAGVGTGELFF.

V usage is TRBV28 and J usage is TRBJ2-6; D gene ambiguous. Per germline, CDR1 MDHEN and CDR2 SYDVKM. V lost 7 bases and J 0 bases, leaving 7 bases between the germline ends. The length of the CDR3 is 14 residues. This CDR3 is CASNEDSGANVLTF. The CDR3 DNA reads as TGTGCCAGCAACGAGGACTCTGGGGCCAACGTCCTGACTTTC.

This chain's CDR3 is CASSVSTGYRTDTQYF. CDR3 nucleotides: TGTGCCAGCAGCGTTTCGACTGGCTACCGCACAGATACGCAGTATTTT. The chain has TRBV9 and TRBJ2-3; D gene ambiguous. Germline CDR1 is SGDLS and CDR2 is YYNGEE. This CDR3 has 16 amino acids. The V end was cut by 2 bases, the J end by 1 base, with 14 bases between.

Written as DNA, the CDR3 is TGTGCCAGCAGCCAACCGGGCCCCTCGGCAGATACGCAGTATTTT. It codes for CASSQPGPSADTQYF. The chain combines TRBV4-2 with TRBJ2-3; D unclear. The germline CDR1 and CDR2 sequences are LGHNA and YNFKEQ. The CDR3 is made up of 15 amino acids. The ends were cut back, 2 bases at V and 4 bases at J, with 13 bases in the middle.

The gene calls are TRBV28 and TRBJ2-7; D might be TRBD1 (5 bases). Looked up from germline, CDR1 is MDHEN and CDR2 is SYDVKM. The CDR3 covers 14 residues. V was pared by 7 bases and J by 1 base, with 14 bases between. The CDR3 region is CASIDSTRSYEQYF. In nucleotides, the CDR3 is TGTGCCAGCATCGACAGCACCAGATCCTACGAGCAGTACTTC.

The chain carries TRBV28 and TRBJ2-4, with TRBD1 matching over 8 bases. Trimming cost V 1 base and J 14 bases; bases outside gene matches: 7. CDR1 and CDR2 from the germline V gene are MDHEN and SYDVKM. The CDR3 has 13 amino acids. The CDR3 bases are TGTGCCAGCAGTTTATCTGGGACAGGATTTGAGTACTTC. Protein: CASSLSGTGFEYF.

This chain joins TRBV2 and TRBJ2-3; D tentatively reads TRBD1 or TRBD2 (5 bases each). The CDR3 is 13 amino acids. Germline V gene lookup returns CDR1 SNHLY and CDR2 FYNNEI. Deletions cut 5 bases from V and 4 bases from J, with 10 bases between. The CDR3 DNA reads TGTGCCAGCAGTCTTATGGGGGCAGATACGCAGTATTTT. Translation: CASSLMGADTQYF.

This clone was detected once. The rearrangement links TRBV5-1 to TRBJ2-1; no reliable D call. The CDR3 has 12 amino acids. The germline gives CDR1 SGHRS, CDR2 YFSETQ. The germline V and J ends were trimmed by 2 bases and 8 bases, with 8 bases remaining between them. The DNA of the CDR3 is TGCGCCAGCAGCTTACTTCTGGATGAGCAGTTCTTC. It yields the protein CASSLLLDEQFF.

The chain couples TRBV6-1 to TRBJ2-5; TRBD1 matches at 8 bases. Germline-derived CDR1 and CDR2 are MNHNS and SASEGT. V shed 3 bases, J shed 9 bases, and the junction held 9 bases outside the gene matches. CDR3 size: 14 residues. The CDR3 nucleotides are TGTGCCAGCAGTGAGAGGGACAGGCGAGGGGCCCAGTACTTC. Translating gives CASSERDRRGAQYF.

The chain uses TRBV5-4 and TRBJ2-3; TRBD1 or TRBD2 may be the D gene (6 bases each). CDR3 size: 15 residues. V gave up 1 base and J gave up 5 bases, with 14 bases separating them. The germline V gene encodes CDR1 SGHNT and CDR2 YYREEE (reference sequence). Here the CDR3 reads CASSLLPGAIDTQYF. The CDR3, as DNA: TGTGCCAGCAGCTTGTTGCCGGGGGCGATAGATACGCAGTATTTT.

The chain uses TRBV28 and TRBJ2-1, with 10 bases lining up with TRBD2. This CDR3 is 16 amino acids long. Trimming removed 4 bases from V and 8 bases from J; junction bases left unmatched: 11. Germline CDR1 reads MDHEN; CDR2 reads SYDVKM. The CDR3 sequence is CASSSPGAGGPYEQFF. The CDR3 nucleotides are TGTGCCAGCAGTTCCCCCGGAGCGGGAGGGCCCTATGAGCAGTTCTTC.

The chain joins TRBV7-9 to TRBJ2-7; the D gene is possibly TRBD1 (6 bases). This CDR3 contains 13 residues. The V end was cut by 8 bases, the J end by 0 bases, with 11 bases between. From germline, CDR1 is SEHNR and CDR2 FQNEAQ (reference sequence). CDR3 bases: TGTGCCAGCGGCCGGGACACCTCCTACGAGCAGTACTTC. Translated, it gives CASGRDTSYEQYF.

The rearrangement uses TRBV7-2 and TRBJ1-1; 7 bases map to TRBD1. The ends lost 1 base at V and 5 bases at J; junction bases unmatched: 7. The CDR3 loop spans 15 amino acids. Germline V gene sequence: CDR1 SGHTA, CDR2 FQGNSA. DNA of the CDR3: TGTGCCAGCAGCTTAGGGACAGGTGGGGTTACTGAAGCTTTCTTT. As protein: CASSLGTGGVTEAFF.